Following are 2 T cell receptor beta chains from one sample sequenced in a study of tumor-infiltrating lymphocytes in primary liver carcinoma. Co-extraction of RNA and DNA was performed on roughly 17-32 mg of unsorted bulk tissue. TCR beta cDNA came from approximately 490 ng total RNA, primed with a constant-region primer. Libraries of TCR beta came from three nested multiplex PCR rounds with slightly modified ARM-PCR. TRBV1-TRBV30 forward primers and a C-beta reverse primer were used in the first two PCR rounds, which each ran for about 11 cycles. In TCRdb, the multiplex PCR reads were re-called with MiXCR into one record per CDR3 protein. The table has 100,000 to 150,000 distinct CDR3 sequences, 55% to 75% seen once; the top ten hold less than 10%. Material: liver tumor tissue from sampling region 3. The subset denotes: tumor region T3, left-lateral pole. The receptors here all came from a woman aged 55-70 years with primary liver carcinoma and hepatitis B virus infection.

With respect to this clonotype: Given a much more abundant clone one base away, this may be a read error. The J gene is TRBJ2-7, the V gene TRBV6-2 or TRBV6-3; 11 bases are a match to TRBD2. Germline CDR1 reads MNHEY; CDR2 reads SVGEGT. The CDR3 contains 15 residues. For the CDR3, the DNA is TGTGCCAGCAGTTACTCACTAGCGGGAGTTGACGAGCATTACTTC. Amino acid sequence: CASSYSLAGVDEHYF.

A remark on this clonotype: Since the CDR3 does not end with the conserved phenylalanine or tryptophan, this likely comes from a read error. CDR3 sequence reads: CASSRTPGTRNTEAFL. The DNA for the CDR3 is TGTGCCAGCAGCCGTACTCCCGGGACAAGAAACACTGAAGCTTTCCTT. The rearrangement links TRBV12-3 or TRBV12-4 to TRBJ1-1; a possible D gene is TRBD1 (6 bases). The germline V and J ends were trimmed by 6 bases and 2 bases, with 19 bases remaining between them. The CDR3 loop spans 16 amino acids.